A single T cell receptor (beta chain) is shown here with its context. What it recognizes is unknown. Germline-derived CDR1 and CDR2 are SEHNR and FQNEAQ (reference sequence). The CDR3 loop spans 15 amino acids. V shed 8 bases, J shed 7 bases, and the junction held 9 bases outside the gene matches. The sample is drawn from a study of OX40 agonist ivuxolimab in advanced cancers. Study-wide background: The study treated patients with ivuxolimab, an agonistic anti-OX40 (CD134) antibody. Dose-escalation cases comprised hepatocellular carcinoma, melanoma, renal cell or head and neck cancer. Subjects had a mean age of around 60 years, with a range of 23 to 79; roughly 80% were male. Points from the study as a whole: On average, CD8+ T cells had more expanded clones than CD4+.

Sequenced by immunoSEQ multiplex PCR; TCRdb stores in-frame clones only, minus some. Of around 74,000 clones detected, 92% appear once; the ten largest clones hold around 0.53%. The V gene is TRBV7-9, the J gene TRBJ1-6; 9 nucleotides align to TRBD1. The material was CD4+ or CD8+ T cells sorted from blood, obtained in a trial of the OX40 agonist ivuxolimab. The TCR originated in an adult with an advanced solid tumor such as melanoma, head and neck, liver or kidney cancer. CDR3 coding DNA: TGTGCCAGCGCCGGGGGACAGGGAAAGAATTCACCCCTCCACTTT. Translation: CASAGGQGKNSPLHF.